The rows below give T cell receptor beta chains drawn from one sample of a study of blood T cell repertoires in COVID-19. TCRdb's copy holds only in-frame clones and misses some; the assay was immunoSEQ multiplex PCR. The top ten clones hold approximately 9% of a sample with about 240,000 clones, around 89% of them seen once. The source material was PBMCs or T cells enriched from blood (not recorded which). These TCRs come from a man aged 35 to 55 who had recovered from COVID-19. Each CDR3 is given with its conserved first and last residue. The order of the fields is V gene, J gene, D gene, clone size, CDR3 protein, CDR3 DNA. A D gene is named only where the DNA matches it firmly. The listing skips clone size in some rows; elsewhere it reads once, few, many or a size class.

V gene: TRBV29-1; J gene: TRBJ2-7; D gene: NA; clone size: NA; CDR3 protein: CSTQQGFNTHEQYF; CDR3 DNA: TGCAGCACACAACAGGGCTTTAATACCCACGAGCAGTACTTC
V gene: TRBV6-5; J gene: TRBJ1-5; D gene: NA; clone size: NA; CDR3 protein: CASIRSSGANQPQHF; CDR3 DNA: TGTGCCAGCATACGAAGCTCAGGGGCCAATCAGCCCCAGCATTTT
V gene: TRBV28; J gene: TRBJ1-2; D gene: NA; clone size: NA; CDR3 protein: CASSLWQGRSYGYTF; CDR3 DNA: TGTGCCAGCAGTTTATGGCAGGGAAGGTCCTATGGCTACACCTTC
V gene: TRBV7-6; J gene: TRBJ1-5; D gene: NA; clone size: once; CDR3 protein: CASSARGGNQPQHF; CDR3 DNA: TGTGCCAGCAGCGCTAGGGGTGGCAATCAGCCCCAGCATTTT
V gene: TRBV19; J gene: TRBJ1-4; D gene: NA; clone size: NA; CDR3 protein: CASSSGVGEKLFF; CDR3 DNA: TGTGCCAGTAGTTCAGGGGTCGGGGAAAAACTGTTTTTT
V gene: TRBV27; J gene: TRBJ1-5; D gene: TRBD1; clone size: once; CDR3 protein: CASSPRTGGGETFGQPQHF; CDR3 DNA: TGTGCCAGCAGTCCTAGGACAGGGGGAGGAGAGACCTTTGGGCAGCCCCAGCATTTT
V gene: TRBV28; J gene: TRBJ1-5; D gene: NA; clone size: NA; CDR3 protein: CASGIGGGHDQPQHF; CDR3 DNA: TGTGCCAGCGGTATTGGGGGGGGACACGATCAGCCCCAGCATTTT
V gene: TRBV6-5; J gene: TRBJ2-7; D gene: TRBD1; clone size: NA; CDR3 protein: CASSYHSDRGSYEQYF; CDR3 DNA: TGTGCCAGCAGTTATCACTCCGACAGGGGTTCCTACGAGCAGTACTTC
V gene: TRBV6-5; J gene: TRBJ1-6; D gene: NA; clone size: NA; CDR3 protein: CASSYEAVANSPLHF; CDR3 DNA: TGTGCCAGCAGTTACGAGGCGGTTGCGAATTCACCCCTCCACTTT
V gene: TRBV7-3; J gene: TRBJ2-1; D gene: NA; clone size: NA; CDR3 protein: CASSLSGGSSYNEQFF; CDR3 DNA: TGTGCCAGCAGCTTAAGCGGCGGCAGCTCCTACAATGAGCAGTTCTTC
V gene: TRBV21-1; J gene: TRBJ1-1; D gene: NA; clone size: NA; CDR3 protein: CASSKLGTIRAEAFF; CDR3 DNA: TGTGCCAGCAGCAAATTAGGGACAATTCGCGCTGAAGCTTTCTTT
V gene: TRBV12-3/TRBV12-4; J gene: TRBJ2-7; D gene: NA; clone size: NA; CDR3 protein: CASSLGRGYEQYF; CDR3 DNA: TGTGCCAGCAGTTTAGGCAGGGGCTACGAGCAGTACTTC
V gene: TRBV4-1; J gene: TRBJ1-5; D gene: NA; clone size: NA; CDR3 protein: CASSPGGGQNSNQPQHF; CDR3 DNA: TGCGCCAGCAGCCCTGGCGGAGGACAGAATAGCAATCAGCCCCAGCATTTT
V gene: TRBV7-3; J gene: TRBJ2-2; D gene: NA; clone size: NA; CDR3 protein: CASSLFIAGELFF; CDR3 DNA: TGTGCCAGCAGCTTATTTATTGCCGGGGAGCTGTTTTTT
V gene: TRBV7-8; J gene: TRBJ2-7; D gene: NA; clone size: NA; CDR3 protein: CASSLGIPQVGFEQYF; CDR3 DNA: TGTGCCAGCAGCTTAGGTATCCCGCAGGTAGGATTCGAGCAGTACTTC
V gene: TRBV5-4; J gene: TRBJ2-1; D gene: TRBD1; clone size: NA; CDR3 protein: CASSRPGGQVYNEQFF; CDR3 DNA: TGTGCCAGCAGCCGCCCCGGGGGACAGGTCTACAATGAGCAGTTCTTC
V gene: TRBV21-1; J gene: TRBJ1-4; D gene: NA; clone size: NA; CDR3 protein: CASSNQTKSPQGLDEKLFF; CDR3 DNA: TGTGCCAGCAGCAATCAGACCAAAAGCCCCCAGGGCTTGGATGAAAAACTGTTTTTT
V gene: TRBV4-1; J gene: TRBJ2-5; D gene: NA; clone size: NA; CDR3 protein: CASSPSKTGDQETQYF; CDR3 DNA: TGCGCCAGCAGCCCCTCAAAGACAGGAGACCAAGAGACCCAGTACTTC
V gene: TRBV12-5; J gene: TRBJ1-2; D gene: TRBD1; clone size: NA; CDR3 protein: CASGGDRVISYGYTF; CDR3 DNA: TGTGCTAGTGGGGGGGACAGGGTTATATCCTATGGCTACACCTTC
V gene: TRBV9; J gene: TRBJ2-7; D gene: NA; clone size: NA; CDR3 protein: CASSVSEGGYEQYF; CDR3 DNA: TGTGCCAGCAGCGTATCGGAGGGCGGATACGAGCAGTACTTC
V gene: TRBV2; J gene: TRBJ2-7; D gene: TRBD1; clone size: NA; CDR3 protein: CASTWDRAYEQYF; CDR3 DNA: TGTGCCAGCACTTGGGACAGGGCCTACGAGCAGTACTTC
V gene: TRBV28; J gene: TRBJ2-1; D gene: TRBD2; clone size: NA; CDR3 protein: CASSLSGGRRYNEQFF; CDR3 DNA: TGTGCCAGCAGTTTAAGCGGCGGGAGACGCTACAATGAGCAGTTCTTC
V gene: TRBV19; J gene: TRBJ2-6; D gene: NA; clone size: once; CDR3 protein: CASSTRGLSLGSGANVLTF; CDR3 DNA: TGTGCCAGTAGTACCCGGGGACTTTCCCTCGGGTCTGGGGCCAACGTCCTGACTTTC
V gene: TRBV6-4; J gene: TRBJ1-1; D gene: NA; clone size: NA; CDR3 protein: CASSVSASGGTEAFF; CDR3 DNA: TGTGCCAGCAGTGTTTCCGCCTCGGGTGGGACTGAAGCTTTCTTT
V gene: TRBV11-3; J gene: TRBJ1-2; D gene: NA; clone size: NA; CDR3 protein: CASSLGLEAGGGYTF; CDR3 DNA: TGTGCCAGCAGCTTAGGATTGGAGGCCGGCGGTGGCTACACCTTC
V gene: TRBV5-1; J gene: TRBJ1-4; D gene: NA; clone size: NA; CDR3 protein: CASSALGAGTREKLFF; CDR3 DNA: TGCGCCAGCAGCGCGCTGGGGGCAGGAACGCGGGAAAAACTGTTTTTT
V gene: TRBV5-6; J gene: TRBJ2-7; D gene: NA; clone size: NA; CDR3 protein: CASSLAEQGTYEQYF; CDR3 DNA: TGTGCCAGCAGCTTGGCGGAACAGGGTACCTACGAGCAGTACTTC
V gene: TRBV2; J gene: TRBJ2-3; D gene: NA; clone size: many; CDR3 protein: CASIRDITDTQYF; CDR3 DNA: TGTGCCAGCATTCGGGACATCACAGATACGCAGTATTTT
V gene: TRBV29-1; J gene: TRBJ1-1; D gene: TRBD1; clone size: medium-sized; CDR3 protein: CSAGTGARYTEAFF; CDR3 DNA: TGCAGCGCCGGGACAGGGGCCCGATACACTGAAGCTTTCTTT
V gene: TRBV4-2; J gene: TRBJ1-1; D gene: NA; clone size: NA; CDR3 protein: CASSHPGGANTEAFF; CDR3 DNA: TGTGCCAGCAGCCATCCCGGGGGGGCGAACACTGAAGCTTTCTTT
V gene: TRBV4-1; J gene: TRBJ1-1; D gene: NA; clone size: NA; CDR3 protein: CASSPPKNTEAFF; CDR3 DNA: TGCGCCAGCAGCCCCCCAAAGAACACTGAAGCTTTCTTT
V gene: TRBV2; J gene: TRBJ2-2; D gene: NA; clone size: NA; CDR3 protein: CASTRRGTGELFF; CDR3 DNA: TGTGCCAGCACCCGAAGGGGCACCGGGGAGCTGTTTTTT
V gene: TRBV9; J gene: TRBJ2-1; D gene: NA; clone size: NA; CDR3 protein: CASSVGWAHEQFF; CDR3 DNA: TGTGCCAGCAGCGTAGGTTGGGCGCATGAGCAGTTCTTC
V gene: TRBV19; J gene: TRBJ1-4; D gene: NA; clone size: NA; CDR3 protein: CASSMSAANEKLFF; CDR3 DNA: TGTGCCAGTAGTATGAGTGCCGCCAATGAAAAACTGTTTTTT
V gene: TRBV3-1/TRBV3-2; J gene: TRBJ2-5; D gene: TRBD1; clone size: NA; CDR3 protein: CASSRGTGVYRETQYF; CDR3 DNA: TGTGCCAGCAGCCGGGGGACAGGGGTCTACAGAGAGACCCAGTACTTC
V gene: TRBV6-2/TRBV6-3; J gene: TRBJ2-5; D gene: TRBD2; clone size: NA; CDR3 protein: CASSGAGGAQETQYF; CDR3 DNA: TGTGCCAGCAGTGGCGCGGGAGGGGCTCAAGAGACCCAGTACTTC
V gene: TRBV4-1; J gene: TRBJ1-3; D gene: NA; clone size: NA; CDR3 protein: CASSREIRDTSGNTIYF; CDR3 DNA: TGCGCCAGCAGCCGAGAGATACGGGACACCTCTGGAAACACCATATATTTT
V gene: TRBV28; J gene: TRBJ1-2; D gene: NA; clone size: NA; CDR3 protein: CASERGYYGYTF; CDR3 DNA: TGTGCCAGCGAGAGGGGGTACTATGGCTACACCTTC
V gene: TRBV19; J gene: TRBJ2-7; D gene: NA; clone size: NA; CDR3 protein: CASSKKTRLLSGFSYEQYF; CDR3 DNA: TGTGCCAGTAGTAAAAAAACCCGCCTTCTCTCAGGGTTCTCCTACGAGCAGTACTTC
V gene: TRBV14; J gene: TRBJ2-5; D gene: NA; clone size: NA; CDR3 protein: CASSQADALQETQYF; CDR3 DNA: TGTGCCAGCAGCCAAGCAGATGCCCTCCAAGAGACCCAGTACTTC
V gene: TRBV15; J gene: TRBJ2-2; D gene: TRBD1; clone size: NA; CDR3 protein: CATSRDSTGGNAGELFF; CDR3 DNA: TGTGCCACCAGCAGAGATTCAACAGGGGGCAATGCCGGGGAGCTGTTTTTT
V gene: TRBV7-2; J gene: TRBJ1-5; D gene: NA; clone size: NA; CDR3 protein: CASSFSNQPQHF; CDR3 DNA: TGTGCCAGCAGCTTTAGTAATCAGCCCCAGCATTTT
V gene: TRBV3-1/TRBV3-2; J gene: TRBJ2-2; D gene: TRBD2; clone size: once; CDR3 protein: CASSQGRLAGYTGELFF; CDR3 DNA: TGTGCCAGCAGCCAAGGTCGACTAGCGGGATACACCGGGGAGCTGTTTTTT
V gene: TRBV2; J gene: TRBJ1-2; D gene: NA; clone size: NA; CDR3 protein: CASTSDYGYTF; CDR3 DNA: TGTGCCAGCACCAGTGACTATGGCTACACCTTC
V gene: TRBV7-9; J gene: TRBJ2-4; D gene: TRBD1; clone size: NA; CDR3 protein: CASSLPPTGGEGIQYF; CDR3 DNA: TGTGCCAGCAGCTTACCCCCGACAGGGGGCGAGGGCATTCAGTACTTC
V gene: TRBV6-5; J gene: TRBJ1-5; D gene: TRBD1; clone size: NA; CDR3 protein: CASINTGDQPQHF; CDR3 DNA: TGTGCCAGCATTAATACAGGGGATCAGCCCCAGCATTTT